The 25 T cell receptor beta chains reported below all come from one sample, sequenced in a study of blood T cell repertoires in COVID-19. Sequencing used immunoSEQ multiplex PCR; TCRdb keeps in-frame clones, though not all of them. This repertoire shows 150,000 or so clones, about four fifths found once; its top ten account for under 9.5%. Sequencing was done on a sample of PBMCs or T cells enriched from blood (not recorded which). These receptors were collected from a man aged 50 or older who had recovered from COVID-19.

This clone appeared once. This chain uses TRBV6-2 or TRBV6-3 with TRBJ1-4; 7 nucleotides match TRBD1. V lost 4 bases to trimming and J lost 7 bases; unmatched junction nucleotides: 3. The CDR3 consists of 13 residues. Germline V gives CDR1 MNHEY, CDR2 SVGEGT. The CDR3 reads CASSFWTGEKLFF. CDR3 coding DNA: TGTGCCAGCAGTTTTTGGACAGGTGAAAAACTGTTTTTT.

This sequence joins TRBV18 and TRBJ2-3; TRBD2 agrees at 14 bases. Germline V CDR1 and CDR2: KGHSH, LQKENI. The CDR3 extends over 18 amino acids. After removal of 2 bases from V and 0 bases from J, the junction contained 4 bases not matched to a gene. The CDR3: CASSPAGTSGGSTDTQYF. The CDR3 DNA follows: TGTGCCAGCTCACCAGCCGGGACTAGCGGGGGTAGCACAGATACGCAGTATTTT.

V usage is TRBV6-5 and J usage is TRBJ1-6; tentative D call: TRBD1 (6 bases). The germline V gene encodes CDR1 MNHEY and CDR2 SVGAGI. Trimming left V 2 bases short and J 9 bases short, with 17 bases between. The length of the CDR3 is 16 residues. The CDR3 protein is CASSYTAQGVSSPLHF. CDR3 sequence (DNA): TGTGCCAGCAGTTACACGGCACAGGGTGTTAGTTCACCCCTCCACTTT.

The rearrangement joins TRBV6-5 to TRBJ2-3, with 8 bases that match TRBD2. From germline, CDR1 is MNHEY and CDR2 SVGAGI. V lost 2 bases to trimming and J lost 4 bases; unmatched junction nucleotides: 2. The CDR3 spans 14 residues. CDR3 sequence (DNA): TGTGCCAGCAGTTACAGCGGGGGTGCAGATACGCAGTATTTT. Its protein is CASSYSGGADTQYF.

This chain joins TRBV19 and TRBJ2-3; 9 bases align to TRBD2. The CDR3 runs 15 residues. Germline V lookup: CDR1 LNHDA, CDR2 SQIVND (reference sequence). With 5 bases clipped from V and 3 bases from J, the junction kept 6 bases outside the gene matches. This CDR3 is CASSWASGVTDTQYF. The CDR3 DNA reads as TGTGCCAGTAGTTGGGCTAGCGGGGTTACAGATACGCAGTATTTT. Variable domain in full (rest from reference TRBV19 and TRBJ2-3): DGGITQSPKYLFRKEGQNVTLSCEQNLNHDAMYWYRQDPGQGLRLIYYSQIVNDFQKGDIAEGYSVSREKKESFPLTVTSAQKNPTAFYLCASSWASGVTDTQYFGPGTRLTVL.

The rearrangement joins TRBV10-1 to TRBJ2-1, with D maybe TRBD2 (5 bases). The germline V and J ends were trimmed by 1 base and 0 bases, with 10 bases remaining between them. The CDR3 totals 16 residues. Germline V gives CDR1 WNHNN, CDR2 SYGVQD (reference sequence). CDR3 DNA sequence: TGCGCCAGCAGTGAGTATACTAGTAGCTCCTACAATGAGCAGTTCTTC. Residues: CASSEYTSSSYNEQFF.

The chain has TRBV24-1 and TRBJ2-5; 9 bases are a match to TRBD2. CDR3 length: 13 amino acids. From germline, CDR1 is KGHDR and CDR2 SFDVKD. After removal of 3 bases from V and 5 bases from J, the junction contained 0 bases not matched to a gene. The CDR3 spells CATSDGLAETQYF. The CDR3 DNA reads as TGTGCCACCAGTGATGGACTAGCGGAGACCCAGTACTTC.

This chain connects TRBV7-3 to TRBJ1-6, with TRBD1 as a possible D gene (5 bases). This CDR3 has 14 amino acids. Trimming removed 3 bases from V and 5 bases from J, with 8 bases in between. CDR1 is SGHTA, CDR2 FQGTGA, per germline. CDR3 bases: TGTGCCAGCAGCTTGGGGCAGCATAATTCACCCCTCCACTTT. Protein product: CASSLGQHNSPLHF.

This clone was detected only a few times. The CDR3: CASSLSTGITEAFF. CDR3 coding DNA: TGTGCCAGCAGCTTGTCGACGGGAATTACTGAAGCTTTCTTT. V is TRBV5-6 and J is TRBJ1-1; no clear D gene. With 1 base removed from V and 5 bases from J, the gap between germline ends came to 12 bases. The CDR3 covers 14 residues. Germline-derived CDR1 and CDR2 are SGHDT and YYEEEE.

The chain recombines TRBV6-4 with TRBJ1-2; the match to TRBD1 covers 7 bases. V trimming: 11 bases; J trimming: 3 bases; junction bases outside the gene matches: 15. The CDR3 covers 15 residues. Germline CDR1 MRHNA, CDR2 SNTAGT. The CDR3 protein is CALPWVGTGDYGYTF. CDR3 bases: TGTGCCCTGCCTTGGGTCGGCACAGGGGACTATGGCTACACCTTC.

The chain joins TRBV6-2 or TRBV6-3 to TRBJ2-5, with unresolved D. This CDR3 is built from 15 residues. Germline lookup yields CDR1 MNHEY and CDR2 SVGEGT. Trimming cost V 2 bases and J 5 bases, with 15 bases left between them. The CDR3 here is CASSYGSAPRETQYF. The CDR3 bases are TGTGCCAGCAGTTACGGATCGGCCCCGAGGGAGACCCAGTACTTC.

This chain joins TRBV9 and TRBJ1-1, with 7 bases fitting TRBD1. This CDR3 is built from 15 residues. The V gene's germline CDR1 is SGDLS and CDR2 YYNGEE. V shed 3 bases, J shed 4 bases, and the junction held 9 bases outside the gene matches. CDR3 loop: CASSAETGRITEAFF. CDR3 DNA: TGTGCCAGCAGCGCAGAGACAGGGAGGATCACTGAAGCTTTCTTT.

The chain couples TRBV12-3 or TRBV12-4 to TRBJ1-1, with TRBD1 matching over 7 bases. The CDR3 sequence is 13 residues long. J was trimmed by 3 bases and V by 5 bases; bases with no gene match: 3. CDR3 sequence: CASSKGTDTEAFF. In DNA, the CDR3 is TGTGCCAGCAGTAAGGGGACAGACACTGAAGCTTTCTTT.

This clone was seen a handful of times. The J gene is TRBJ1-2, the V gene TRBV19, with D possibly matching TRBD1 (6 bases). Deletions cut 6 bases from V and 2 bases from J, with 10 bases between. The CDR3 is made up of 13 amino acids. In germline, CDR1 is LNHDA, CDR2 SQIVND (reference sequence). CDR3 protein: CASSPGENYGYTF. As DNA, the CDR3 is TGTGCCAGTAGCCCAGGGGAAAACTATGGCTACACCTTC.

The chain links TRBV2 to TRBJ1-6; 11 nucleotides align to TRBD1. CDR1 SNHLY and CDR2 FYNNEI come from the germline V gene. The CDR3 totals 15 residues. V lost 6 bases, J lost 9 bases, and 7 bases stayed unmatched. The CDR3 coding sequence is TGTGCCAGCAGATCGGGACAGGGGGATTCTTCACCCCTCCACTTT. Amino acid sequence: CASRSGQGDSSPLHF.

The chain uses TRBV5-4 and TRBJ2-2, with 8 bases matching TRBD1. The CDR3 extends over 16 amino acids. Looked up from germline, CDR1 is SGHNT and CDR2 is YYREEE (reference sequence). Trimming took 0 bases from V and 1 from J; bases not matched to a gene: 2. DNA for the CDR3: TGTGCCAGCAGCTTGGCCACAGGGGGGAACACCGGGGAGCTGTTTTTT. This codes for CASSLATGGNTGELFF.

The rearrangement joins TRBV20-1 to TRBJ2-1; D gene uncertain. V lost 3 bases, J lost 8 bases, and 8 bases lay in between. The CDR3 extends over 11 amino acids. Per germline, CDR1 DFQATT and CDR2 SNEGSKA (reference sequence). The CDR3 loop is CSARHGYEQFF. In DNA, the CDR3 is TGCAGTGCTAGGCACGGGTATGAGCAGTTCTTC.

The chain recombines TRBV27 with TRBJ1-2, with D maybe TRBD1 (6 bases). The CDR3 covers 14 residues. V was shortened by 8 bases and J by 6 bases, with 19 bases between the two germline ends. Germline values: CDR1 MNHEY, CDR2 SMNVEV (reference sequence). CDR3: CASGIAGTLDGYTF. Written as DNA, the CDR3 is TGTGCCAGCGGCATAGCCGGGACACTTGATGGCTACACCTTC.

The chain carries TRBV3-1 (or the pseudogene TRBV3-2) and TRBJ1-6, with 9 bases aligning to TRBD1. Looked up from germline, CDR1 is LGHDT and CDR2 is YNNKEL (reference sequence). Trimming removed 6 bases from V and 13 bases from J; junction bases left unmatched: 13. This CDR3 has 15 amino acids. In DNA form, the CDR3 reads TGTGCCAGCAGAAGAGGGACAGGGAAGGTAGGGCCCCTCCACTTT. Protein sequence: CASRRGTGKVGPLHF.

V usage is TRBV18 and J usage is TRBJ1-2; D perhaps matches TRBD1 (5 bases). Germline loops: CDR1 KGHSH, CDR2 LQKENI. Trimming cost V 3 bases and J 0 bases, with 11 bases left between them. The CDR3 runs to 15 residues. CDR3 nucleotide sequence: TGTGCCAGCTCACCGTCTCGGGGGGCTAACTATGGCTACACCTTC. It codes for CASSPSRGANYGYTF.

The DNA of the CDR3 is TGTGCCAGCAGTTCCGGGACAGGGTCCGCTAGGGGGACTGAAGCTTTCTTT. Its translation: CASSSGTGSARGTEAFF. The chain links TRBV2 to TRBJ1-1, with TRBD1 matching 9 bases. Trimming removed 5 bases from V and 5 bases from J; junction bases left unmatched: 15. Germline lookup yields CDR1 SNHLY and CDR2 FYNNEI. The CDR3 totals 17 residues.

V gene TRBV11-2 combines with J gene TRBJ1-1, with 9 bases aligning to TRBD1. Trimming at V came to 5 bases and at J to 1 base, leaving 11 bases not matched to a gene. This CDR3 is 17 amino acids long. Germline CDR1 is SGHAT and CDR2 is FQNNGV. CDR3 nucleotide sequence: TGTGCCAGCAGCACTTACAGGGGGCTAAAGGAGAACACTGAAGCTTTCTTT. Translation: CASSTYRGLKENTEAFF.

This rearrangement joins TRBV28 to TRBJ2-2; TRBD1 aligns across 7 bases. CDR1 is MDHEN, CDR2 SYDVKM, per germline. V gave up 2 bases and J gave up 4 bases; unmatched junction bases: 4. The CDR3 sequence is 15 residues long. Here the CDR3 reads CASSLPQGTTGELFF. The CDR3 DNA is TGTGCCAGCAGTTTACCACAGGGGACCACCGGGGAGCTGTTTTTT.

This chain uses TRBV7-9 with TRBJ1-5, with no clear D. Deletions cut 4 bases from V and 1 base from J, with 8 bases between. CDR3 length: 14 residues. CDR1 is SEHNR and CDR2 is FQNEAQ in the germline V gene (reference sequence). CDR3 DNA sequence: TGTGCCAGCAGCTCACAAGTGAGCAATCAGCCCCAGCATTTT. This codes for CASSSQVSNQPQHF.

The chain couples TRBV10-3 to TRBJ2-7, with D maybe TRBD2 (6 bases). The CDR3 extends over 16 amino acids. Germline assignment: CDR1 ENHRY and CDR2 SYGVKD. Trimming took 6 bases from V and 7 from J, leaving 25 bases between them. The DNA of the CDR3 is TGTGCCATCAGCCGACTCCCGGTGTTGGAGGGTTCGGAGCAGTACTTC. As protein: CAISRLPVLEGSEQYF.